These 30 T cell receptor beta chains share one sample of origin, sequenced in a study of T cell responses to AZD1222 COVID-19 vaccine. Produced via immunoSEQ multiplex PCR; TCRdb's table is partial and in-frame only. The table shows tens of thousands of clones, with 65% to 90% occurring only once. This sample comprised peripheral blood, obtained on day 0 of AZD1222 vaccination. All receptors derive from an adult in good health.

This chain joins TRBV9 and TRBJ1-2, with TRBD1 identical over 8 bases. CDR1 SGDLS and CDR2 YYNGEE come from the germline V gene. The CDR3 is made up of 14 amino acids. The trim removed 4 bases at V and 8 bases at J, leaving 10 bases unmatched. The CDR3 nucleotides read TGTGCCAGCAGCCTCGACAGGGGTTCTCTCGGCTACACCTTC. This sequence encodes CASSLDRGSLGYTF.

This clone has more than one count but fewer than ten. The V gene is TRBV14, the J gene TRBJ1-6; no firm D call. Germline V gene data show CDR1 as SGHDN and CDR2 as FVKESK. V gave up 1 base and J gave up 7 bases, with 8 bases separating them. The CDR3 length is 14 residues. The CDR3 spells CASSQGRENSPLHF. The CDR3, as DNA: TGTGCCAGCAGCCAAGGGCGGGAGAATTCACCCCTCCACTTT.

The CDR3 DNA reads as TGTGCCAGCAGCTTAGGGGCACAGGGAGGCTATGGCTACACCTTC. Translated, it gives CASSLGAQGGYGYTF. The chain has TRBV7-2 and TRBJ1-2; TRBD1 is a possible D gene (6 bases). This CDR3 contains 15 residues. V gave up 1 base and J gave up 4 bases, with 13 bases separating them. Germline V CDR1 and CDR2: SGHTA, FQGNSA.

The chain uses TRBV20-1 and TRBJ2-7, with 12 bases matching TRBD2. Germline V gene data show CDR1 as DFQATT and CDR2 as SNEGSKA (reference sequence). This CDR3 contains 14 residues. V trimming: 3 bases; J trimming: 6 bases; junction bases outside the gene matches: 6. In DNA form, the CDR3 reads TGCAGTGCTAGTTCTAGCGGGGGGGCCGGCGAGCAGTACTTC. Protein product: CSASSSGGAGEQYF.

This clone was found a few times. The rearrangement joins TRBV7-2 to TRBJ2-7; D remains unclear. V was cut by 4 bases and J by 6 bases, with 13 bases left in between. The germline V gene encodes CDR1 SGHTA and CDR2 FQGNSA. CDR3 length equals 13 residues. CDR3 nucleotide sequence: TGTGCCAGCAGCTCGAGTCTCGGCGGCGAGCAGTACTTC. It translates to CASSSSLGGEQYF.

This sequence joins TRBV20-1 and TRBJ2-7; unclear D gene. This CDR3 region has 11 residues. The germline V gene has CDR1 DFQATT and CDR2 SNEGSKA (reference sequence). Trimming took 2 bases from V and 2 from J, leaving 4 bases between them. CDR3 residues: CSARLAYEQYF. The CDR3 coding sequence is TGCAGTGCTAGACTAGCCTACGAGCAGTACTTC.

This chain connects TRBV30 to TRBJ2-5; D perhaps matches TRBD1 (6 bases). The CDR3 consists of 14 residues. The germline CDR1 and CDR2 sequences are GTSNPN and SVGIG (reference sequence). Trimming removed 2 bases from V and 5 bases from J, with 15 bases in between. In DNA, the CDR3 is TGTGCCTGGAGTCTACTAACAGGGCGGGAGACCCAGTACTTC. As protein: CAWSLLTGRETQYF.

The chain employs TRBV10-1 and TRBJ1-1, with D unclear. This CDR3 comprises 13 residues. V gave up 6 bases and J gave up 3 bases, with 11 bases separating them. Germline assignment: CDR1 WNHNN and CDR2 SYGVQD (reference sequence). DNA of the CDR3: TGCGCCAGCAGCGTGGACGGATACACTGAAGCTTTCTTT. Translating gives CASSVDGYTEAFF.

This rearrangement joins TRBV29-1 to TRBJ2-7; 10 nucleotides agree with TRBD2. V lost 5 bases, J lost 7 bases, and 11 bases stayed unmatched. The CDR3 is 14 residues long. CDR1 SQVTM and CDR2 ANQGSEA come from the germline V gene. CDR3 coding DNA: TGCAGCGTTCTAAGCGGGGGGGCTCTGGGTGAGCAGTACTTC. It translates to CSVLSGGALGEQYF.

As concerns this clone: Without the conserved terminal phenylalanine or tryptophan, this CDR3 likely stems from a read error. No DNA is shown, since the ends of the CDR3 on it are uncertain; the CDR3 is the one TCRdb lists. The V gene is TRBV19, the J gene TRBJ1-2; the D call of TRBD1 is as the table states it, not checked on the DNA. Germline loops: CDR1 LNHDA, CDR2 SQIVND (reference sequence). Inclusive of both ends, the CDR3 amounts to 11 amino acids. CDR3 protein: CASSLGTGATS.

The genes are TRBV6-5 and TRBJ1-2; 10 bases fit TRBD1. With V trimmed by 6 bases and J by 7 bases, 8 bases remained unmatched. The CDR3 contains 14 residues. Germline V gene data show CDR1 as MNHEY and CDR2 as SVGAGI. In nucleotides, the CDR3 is TGTGCCAGCAGCACCGACAGGGGGCAAAGTGGCTACACCTTC. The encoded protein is CASSTDRGQSGYTF.

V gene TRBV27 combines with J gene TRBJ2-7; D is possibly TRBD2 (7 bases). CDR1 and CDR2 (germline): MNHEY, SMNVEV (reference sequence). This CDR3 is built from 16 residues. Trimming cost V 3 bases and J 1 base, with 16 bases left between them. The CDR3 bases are TGTGCCAGCAGTTTGTCCGCGGGGGCGTGGTCCTACGAGCAGTACTTC. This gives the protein CASSLSAGAWSYEQYF.

CDR3 nucleotides: TGTGCCAGCAGTTACCCCGGGACAGGGCGTCCTGAAGCTTTCTTT. Its protein is CASSYPGTGRPEAFF. The chain uses TRBV6-6 and TRBJ1-1, with 9 nucleotides matching TRBD1. CDR1 and CDR2 (germline): MNHNY, SVGAGI (reference sequence). J lost 6 bases, V lost 2 bases, and 7 bases had no gene match. The CDR3 has 15 amino acids.

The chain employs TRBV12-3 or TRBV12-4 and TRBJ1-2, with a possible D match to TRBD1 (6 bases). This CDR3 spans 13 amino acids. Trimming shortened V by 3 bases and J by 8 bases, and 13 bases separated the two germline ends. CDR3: CASSFLGGTGYTF. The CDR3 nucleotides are TGTGCCAGCAGTTTTTTAGGGGGGACCGGCTACACCTTC.

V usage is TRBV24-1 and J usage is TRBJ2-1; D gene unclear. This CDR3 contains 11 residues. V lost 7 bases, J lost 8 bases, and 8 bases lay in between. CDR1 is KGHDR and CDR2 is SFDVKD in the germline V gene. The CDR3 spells CATSYGDEQFF. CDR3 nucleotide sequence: TGTGCCACCAGCTACGGCGATGAGCAGTTCTTC.

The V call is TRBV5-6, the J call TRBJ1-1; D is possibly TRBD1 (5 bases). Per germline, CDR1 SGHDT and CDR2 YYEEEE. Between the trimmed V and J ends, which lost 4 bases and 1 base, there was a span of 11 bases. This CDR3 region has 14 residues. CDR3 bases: TGTGCCAGCAGCCCGGATGGGGGGAACACTGAAGCTTTCTTT. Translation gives CASSPDGGNTEAFF.

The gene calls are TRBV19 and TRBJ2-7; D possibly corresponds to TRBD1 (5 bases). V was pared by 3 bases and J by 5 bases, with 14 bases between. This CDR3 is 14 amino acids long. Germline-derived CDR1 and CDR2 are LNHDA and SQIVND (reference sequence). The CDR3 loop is CASSIPPAGHEQYF. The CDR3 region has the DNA TGTGCCAGTAGTATTCCCCCCGCAGGGCACGAGCAGTACTTC.

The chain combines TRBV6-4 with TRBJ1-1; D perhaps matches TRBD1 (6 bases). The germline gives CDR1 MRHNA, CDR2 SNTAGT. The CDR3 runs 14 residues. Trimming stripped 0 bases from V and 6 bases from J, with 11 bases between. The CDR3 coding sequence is TGTGCCAGCAGTGACTCGACAGGTTCCCCTGAAGCTTTCTTT. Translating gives CASSDSTGSPEAFF.

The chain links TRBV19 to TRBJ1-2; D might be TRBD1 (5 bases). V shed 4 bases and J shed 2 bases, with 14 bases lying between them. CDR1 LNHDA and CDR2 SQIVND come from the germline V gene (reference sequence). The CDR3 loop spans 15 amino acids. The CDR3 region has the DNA TGTGCCAGTAGTACCCTACAGGCCCTCAACTATGGCTACACCTTC. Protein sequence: CASSTLQALNYGYTF.

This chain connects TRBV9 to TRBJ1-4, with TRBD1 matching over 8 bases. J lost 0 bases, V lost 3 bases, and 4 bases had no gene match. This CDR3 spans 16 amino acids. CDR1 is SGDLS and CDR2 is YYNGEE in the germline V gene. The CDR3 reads CASSATGVATNEKLFF. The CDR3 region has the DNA TGTGCCAGCAGCGCGACAGGGGTGGCAACTAATGAAAAACTGTTTTTT.

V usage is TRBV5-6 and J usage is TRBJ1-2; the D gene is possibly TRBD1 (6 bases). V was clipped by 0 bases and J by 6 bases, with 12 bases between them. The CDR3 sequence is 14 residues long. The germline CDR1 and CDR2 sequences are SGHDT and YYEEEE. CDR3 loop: CASSLGQALHGYTF. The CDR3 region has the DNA TGTGCCAGCAGCTTGGGACAGGCCCTACATGGCTACACCTTC.

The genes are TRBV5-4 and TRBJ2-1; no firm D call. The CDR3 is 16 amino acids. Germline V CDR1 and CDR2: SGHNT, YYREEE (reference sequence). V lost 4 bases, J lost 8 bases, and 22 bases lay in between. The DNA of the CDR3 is TGTGCCAGCAGCCCCCCGAGCAATTCTATCCTCCATGAGCAGTTCTTC. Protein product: CASSPPSNSILHEQFF.

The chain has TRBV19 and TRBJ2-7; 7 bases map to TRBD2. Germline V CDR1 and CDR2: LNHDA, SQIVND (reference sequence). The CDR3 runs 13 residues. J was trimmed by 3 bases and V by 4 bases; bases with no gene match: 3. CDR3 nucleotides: TGTGCCAGTAGTAGACGGGGGGACTACGAGCAGTACTTC. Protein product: CASSRRGDYEQYF. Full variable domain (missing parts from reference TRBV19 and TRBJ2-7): DGGITQSPKYLFRKEGQNVTLSCEQNLNHDAMYWYRQDPGQGLRLIYYSQIVNDFQKGDIAEGYSVSREKKESFPLTVTSAQKNPTAFYLCASSRRGDYEQYFGPGTRLTVT.

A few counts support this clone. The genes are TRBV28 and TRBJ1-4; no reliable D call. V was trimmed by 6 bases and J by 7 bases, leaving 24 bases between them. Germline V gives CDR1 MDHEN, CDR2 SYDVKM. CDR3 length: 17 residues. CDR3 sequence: CASSRAQPGGKGEKLFF. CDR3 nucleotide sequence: TGTGCCAGCAGCCGGGCCCAGCCGGGAGGAAAAGGTGAAAAACTGTTTTTT.

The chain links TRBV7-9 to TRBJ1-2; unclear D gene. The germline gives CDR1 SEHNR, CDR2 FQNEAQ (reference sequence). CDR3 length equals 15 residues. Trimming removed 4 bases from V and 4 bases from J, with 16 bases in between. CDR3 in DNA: TGTGCCAGCAGCTACCCCATAAGGGATGGCTATGGCTACACCTTC. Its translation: CASSYPIRDGYGYTF.

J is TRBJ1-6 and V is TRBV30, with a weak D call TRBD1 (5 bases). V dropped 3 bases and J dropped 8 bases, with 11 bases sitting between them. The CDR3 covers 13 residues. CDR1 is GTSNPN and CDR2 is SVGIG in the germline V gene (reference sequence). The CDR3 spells CAWSRDLYSPLHF. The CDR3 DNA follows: TGTGCCTGGAGCCGGGACCTCTATTCACCCCTCCACTTT.

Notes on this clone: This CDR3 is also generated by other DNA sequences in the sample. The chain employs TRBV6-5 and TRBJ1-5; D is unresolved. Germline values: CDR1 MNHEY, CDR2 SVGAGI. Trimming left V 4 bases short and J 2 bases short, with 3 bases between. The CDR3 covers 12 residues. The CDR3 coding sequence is TGTGCCAGCAGTTGGGGCAATCAGCCCCAGCATTTT. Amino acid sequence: CASSWGNQPQHF.

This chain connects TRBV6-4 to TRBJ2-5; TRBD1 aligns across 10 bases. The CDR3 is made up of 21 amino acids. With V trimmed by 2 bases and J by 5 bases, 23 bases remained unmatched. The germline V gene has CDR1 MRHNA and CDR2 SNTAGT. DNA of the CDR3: TGTGCCAGCAGTGACACTGAAACTTTACCCTGGACAGGGGGGTTGTGTGAGACCCAGTACTTC. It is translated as CASSDTETLPWTGGLCETQYF.

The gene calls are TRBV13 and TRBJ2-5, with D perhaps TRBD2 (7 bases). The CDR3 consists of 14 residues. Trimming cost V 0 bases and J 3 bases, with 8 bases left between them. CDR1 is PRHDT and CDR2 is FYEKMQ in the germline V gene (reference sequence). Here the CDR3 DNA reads TGTGCCAGCAGCTTAGGAGGGGGGGAAGAGACCCAGTACTTC. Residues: CASSLGGGEETQYF.

CDR3 DNA: TGCGCCAGCATGGGACTCGGAGGGGCCTACGAGCAGTACTTC. Its translation: CASMGLGGAYEQYF. The V call is TRBV10-2, the J call TRBJ2-7; possibly TRBD2 for D (6 bases). The CDR3 has 14 amino acids. V was clipped by 7 bases and J by 2 bases, with 15 bases between them. Germline CDR1 reads WSHSY; CDR2 reads SAAADI.